This T cell receptor (beta chain) was observed in a study of blood T cell repertoires in COVID-19. In germline, CDR1 is SGHRS, CDR2 YFSETQ. V lost 4 bases and J 10 bases, leaving 18 bases between the germline ends. The CDR3 extends over 14 amino acids. This clone was seen more than once but under ten times. Per the original data handling: Nucleated cell number was recorded as an estimate derived from reference gene primer amplification. The data were produced by immunoSEQ multiplex PCR, yet TCRdb's version contains in-frame clones alone and is incomplete. V and J calls and clone size follow that table, whereas D and trimming were derived from the DNA. The sample includes about 140,000 clones, roughly 84% of them seen just once.

The source of this sequence is a man aged 40-49 years with acute COVID-19. The sample taken for sequencing was PBMCs or T cells enriched from blood (not recorded which). The chain joins TRBV5-1 to TRBJ2-1; possibly TRBD2 for D (7 bases). This CDR3 reads CASSLLGGAEEQFF. CDR3 in DNA: TGCGCCAGCAGCCTGTTGGGGGGGGCGGAGGAGCAGTTCTTC. The full variable domain, in which reference TRBV5-1 and TRBJ2-1 provide the parts outside the CDR3, is KAGVTQTPRYLIKTRGQQVTLSCSPISGHRSVSWYQQTPGQGLQFLFEYFSETQRNKGNFPGRFSGRQFSNSRSEMNVSTLELGDSALYLCASSLLGGAEEQFFGPGTRLTVL.